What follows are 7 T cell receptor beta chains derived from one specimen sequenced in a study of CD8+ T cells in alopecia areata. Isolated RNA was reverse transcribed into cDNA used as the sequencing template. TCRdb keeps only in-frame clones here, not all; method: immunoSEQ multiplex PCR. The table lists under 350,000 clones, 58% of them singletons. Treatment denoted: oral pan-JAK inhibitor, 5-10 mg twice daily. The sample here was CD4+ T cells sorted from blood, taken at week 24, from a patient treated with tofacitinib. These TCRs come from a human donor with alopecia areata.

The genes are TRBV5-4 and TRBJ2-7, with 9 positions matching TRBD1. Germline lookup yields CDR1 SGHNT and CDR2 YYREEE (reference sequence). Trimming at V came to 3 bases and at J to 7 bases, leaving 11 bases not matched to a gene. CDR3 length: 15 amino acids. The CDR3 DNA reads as TGTGCCAGCAGCTGGACACCGGGACAGGGATTGGAGCAGTACTTC. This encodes CASSWTPGQGLEQYF.

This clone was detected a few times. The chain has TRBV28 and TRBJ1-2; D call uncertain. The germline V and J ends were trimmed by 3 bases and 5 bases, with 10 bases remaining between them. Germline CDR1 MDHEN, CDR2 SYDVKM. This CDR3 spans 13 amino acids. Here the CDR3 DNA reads TGTGCCAGCAGTTTCGGACGGACGTATGGCTACACCTTC. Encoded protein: CASSFGRTYGYTF.

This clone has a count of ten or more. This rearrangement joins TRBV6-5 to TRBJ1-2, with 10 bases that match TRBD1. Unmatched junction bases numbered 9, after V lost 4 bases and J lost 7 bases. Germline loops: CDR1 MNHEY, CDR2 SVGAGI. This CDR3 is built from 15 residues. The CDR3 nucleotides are TGTGCCAGCAGTTTGGAGCCGGGACAGGGGAGTGGCTACACCTTC. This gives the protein CASSLEPGQGSGYTF.

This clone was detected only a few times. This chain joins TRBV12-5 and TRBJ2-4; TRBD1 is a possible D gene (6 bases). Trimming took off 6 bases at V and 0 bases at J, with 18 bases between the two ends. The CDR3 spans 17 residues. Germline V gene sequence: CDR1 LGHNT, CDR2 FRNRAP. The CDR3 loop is CASGWTGQNLAKNIQYF. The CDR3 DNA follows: TGTGCTAGTGGGTGGACCGGACAGAATCTAGCCAAAAACATTCAGTACTTC.

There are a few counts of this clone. Here the CDR3 reads CASRSTGGGEQYF. In DNA form, the CDR3 reads TGTGCCAGCAGATCCACAGGGGGGGGCGAGCAGTACTTC. The rearrangement links TRBV27 to TRBJ2-7, with D possibly matching TRBD1 (8 bases). V lost 6 bases and J lost 6, with 15 bases in between. Looked up from germline, CDR1 is MNHEY and CDR2 is SMNVEV (reference sequence). This CDR3 contains 13 residues.

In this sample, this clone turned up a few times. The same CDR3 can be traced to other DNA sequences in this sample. CDR3 sequence: CAWSARETQYF. Written as DNA, the CDR3 is TGTGCCTGGAGTGCCCGGGAGACCCAGTACTTC. The rearrangement uses TRBV30 and TRBJ2-5; D call uncertain. V shed 1 base and J shed 5 bases, with 5 bases lying between them. The germline V gene encodes CDR1 GTSNPN and CDR2 SVGIG (reference sequence). This CDR3 has 11 amino acids.

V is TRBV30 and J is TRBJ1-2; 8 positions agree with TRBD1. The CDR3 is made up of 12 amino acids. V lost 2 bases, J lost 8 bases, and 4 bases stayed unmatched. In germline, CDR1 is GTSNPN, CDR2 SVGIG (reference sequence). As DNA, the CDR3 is TGTGCCTGGAGTAGGACAGGGAGCGGCTACACCTTC. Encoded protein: CAWSRTGSGYTF.